These T cell receptor beta chains were read from a single sample in a study of blood T cell repertoires in COVID-19. Data came from immunoSEQ multiplex PCR; TCRdb stores just in-frame clones and leaves some out. Of around 200,000 clones in the sample, 85% to 90% were seen once. The material sequenced was PBMCs or T cells enriched from blood (not recorded which). The receptor set was obtained from a man aged 25 to 40 who had recovered from COVID-19. CDR3s leave out the opening cysteine and the closing phenylalanine or tryptophan.

v_call,j_call,cdr3_aa
TRBV11-2,TRBJ2-6,ASSSGTGSGANVLT
TRBV6-5,TRBJ2-7,ASSYDTNYEQY
TRBV11-3,TRBJ2-5,ASSSRTGGVETQY
TRBV18,TRBJ1-5,ASSPRAGVDQPQH
TRBV10-3,TRBJ2-7,AISGQGNSYEQY
TRBV7-9,TRBJ1-4,ASSFPGATNEKLF
TRBV21-1,TRBJ1-3,ASSKGDRVPGNTIY
TRBV3-1/TRBV3-2,TRBJ1-1,ASSQDRQGVLNTEAF
TRBV4-1,TRBJ1-1,ASRTITGWTEAF
TRBV28,TRBJ2-1,ASRTSGSEQF
TRBV3-1/TRBV3-2,TRBJ1-1,ASSKGENTEAF
TRBV5-5,TRBJ1-5,ASSLDAGINQPQH
TRBV4-3,TRBJ1-1,ASSPGRGNTEAF
TRBV30,TRBJ2-1,AWITGTSFNEQF
TRBV14,TRBJ2-7,ASSQRTGAPREQY
TRBV28,TRBJ1-2,ASSPGTGVNYGYT